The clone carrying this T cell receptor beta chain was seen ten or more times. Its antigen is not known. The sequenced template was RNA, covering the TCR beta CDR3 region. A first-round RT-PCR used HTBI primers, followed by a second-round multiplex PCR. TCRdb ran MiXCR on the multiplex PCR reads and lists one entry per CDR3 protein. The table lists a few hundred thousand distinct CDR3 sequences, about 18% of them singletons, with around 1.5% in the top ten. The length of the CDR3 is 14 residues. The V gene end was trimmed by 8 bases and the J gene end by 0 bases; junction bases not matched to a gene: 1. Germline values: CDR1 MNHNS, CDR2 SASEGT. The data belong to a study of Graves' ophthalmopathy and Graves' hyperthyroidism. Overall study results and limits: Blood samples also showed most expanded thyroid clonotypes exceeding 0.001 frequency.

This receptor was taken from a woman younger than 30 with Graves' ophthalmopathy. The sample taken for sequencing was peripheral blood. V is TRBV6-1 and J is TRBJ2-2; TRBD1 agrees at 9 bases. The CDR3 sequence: CASDRGTNTGELFF. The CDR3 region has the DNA TGTGCCAGCGACAGGGGGACGAACACCGGGGAGCTGTTTTTT.